This T cell receptor (beta chain) was identified in a study of T cells in Graves' hyperthyroidism and ophthalmopathy. Researchers amplified the TCR beta CDR3 regions from RNA transcripts. HTBI primers were used for first-round RT-PCR of the TCR CDR3. TCRdb used MiXCR to reprocess the multiplex PCR reads, holding one entry per CDR3 protein. The data show roughly 500,000 distinct CDR3 sequences, about 45% seen once. For the diagnoses, clinical symptoms, serum thyroxine and TRAb, thyroid ultrasound and orbital computed tomography were used. This clonotype has more than one count but fewer than ten. Per germline, CDR1 SGHAT and CDR2 FQNNGV. The J segment lost 9 bases and the V segment lost 6 bases, leaving 13 bases of the junction unmatched. The length of the CDR3 is 15 residues.

The source of this sequence is an adult woman with Graves' disease, either hyperthyroidism or ophthalmopathy (not recorded which). This chain links TRBV11-2 with TRBJ2-1; the match to TRBD2 covers 8 bases. Sequencing used peripheral blood or thyroid tissue (not recorded which). CDR3 in amino acids: CASRPGTSYAAEQFF. The CDR3 DNA reads TGTGCCAGCAGGCCCGGGACTAGTTACGCGGCTGAGCAGTTCTTC.